These 7 T cell receptor beta chains were all obtained from the same sample, sequenced in a study of T-cell reconstitution after alpha-beta-depleted transplantation in children. It was with unique molecular identifiers that the TCRbeta library was prepared. TCRdb processed the PCR reads anew with MiXCR; each CDR3 protein has one entry. The table shows fewer than 550,000 distinct CDR3 sequences, with 9.5% to 12% occurring only once. The specimen comprised PBMCs, mostly from graft donor cells, sampled 180 days after TCRalphabeta/CD19-depleted stem cell transplant. The receptors derive from a female patient aged 2-10 years who had a stem cell transplant for aplastic anemia, so the T cells may come from the graft donor.

The chain carries TRBV7-8 and TRBJ1-6, with D possibly being TRBD1 (6 bases). V was shortened by 5 bases and J by 7 bases, with 15 bases between the two germline ends. The CDR3 runs 15 residues. The germline V gene has CDR1 SGHVS and CDR2 FQNEAQ. The CDR3 DNA reads TGTGCCAGCAGCCGGACGACAGGCGCCAATTCACCCCTCCACTTT. Translation gives CASSRTTGANSPLHF.

The chain has TRBV7-9 and TRBJ2-1, with 11 positions matching TRBD1. Germline CDR1 and CDR2: SEHNR and FQNEAQ (reference sequence). With V trimmed by 5 bases and J by 8 bases, 8 bases remained unmatched. This CDR3 contains 15 residues. The CDR3 spells CASSPWTGGPDEQFF. The CDR3 nucleotides read TGTGCCAGCAGCCCATGGACAGGGGGCCCCGATGAGCAGTTCTTC.

The rearrangement links TRBV15 to TRBJ2-1; 9 nucleotides line up with TRBD1. The CDR3 is made up of 16 amino acids. With V trimmed by 5 bases and J by 3 bases, 8 bases remained unmatched. Germline CDR1 reads LNHNV; CDR2 reads YYDKDF (reference sequence). In DNA form, the CDR3 reads TGTGCCACCAGCGGTGGGGAGGACAGGGGCTACAATGAGCAGTTCTTC. This translates into CATSGGEDRGYNEQFF.

This clonotype was picked up a small number of times. V and J are TRBV18 and TRBJ2-7, with 10 bases that match TRBD2. Germline V gives CDR1 KGHSH, CDR2 LQKENI. The length of the CDR3 is 14 residues. V lost 4 bases to trimming and J lost 4 bases; unmatched junction nucleotides: 4. The CDR3 DNA follows: TGTGCCAGCTCACGGATAGCGGGAGGATACGAGCAGTACTTC. Protein product: CASSRIAGGYEQYF. The full variable domain, in which reference TRBV18 and TRBJ2-7 provide the parts outside the CDR3, is NAGVMQNPRHLVRRRGQEARLRCSPMKGHSHVYWYRQLPEEGLKFMVYLQKENIIDESGMPKERFSAEFPKEGPSILRIQQVVRGDSAAYFCASSRIAGGYEQYFGPGTRLTVT.

The chain combines TRBV14 with TRBJ2-1; D uncertain. CDR1 SGHDN and CDR2 FVKESK come from the germline V gene. V dropped 2 bases and J dropped 3 bases, with 5 bases sitting between them. There are 13 residues in the CDR3. The CDR3 protein is CASSQNIYNEQFF. As DNA, the CDR3 is TGTGCCAGCAGCCAAAATATCTACAATGAGCAGTTCTTC.

The sample holds many counts of this clonotype. The V gene is TRBV18, the J gene TRBJ2-2; TRBD2 is a possible D gene (5 bases). The germline V gene encodes CDR1 KGHSH and CDR2 LQKENI. The CDR3 length is 14 residues. Trimming stripped 10 bases from V and 1 base from J, with 13 bases between. The CDR3 loop reads CATLFRGNTGELFF. The CDR3 DNA sequence: TGTGCCACCCTCTTCCGGGGGAACACCGGGGAGCTGTTTTTT. Full variable domain (outside the CDR3, taken from reference TRBV18 and TRBJ2-2): NAGVMQNPRHLVRRRGQEARLRCSPMKGHSHVYWYRQLPEEGLKFMVYLQKENIIDESGMPKERFSAEFPKEGPSILRIQQVVRGDSAAYFCATLFRGNTGELFFGEGSRLTVL.

This clonotype appeared a few times. The chain couples TRBV28 to TRBJ1-5; no clear D. CDR1 MDHEN and CDR2 SYDVKM come from the germline V gene. The CDR3 length is 12 residues. The V and J ends lost 7 bases and 9 bases respectively, with 13 bases between them. CDR3 in amino acids: CASNQSWGPQHF. The CDR3 bases are TGTGCCAGCAACCAGAGTTGGGGGCCCCAGCATTTT.